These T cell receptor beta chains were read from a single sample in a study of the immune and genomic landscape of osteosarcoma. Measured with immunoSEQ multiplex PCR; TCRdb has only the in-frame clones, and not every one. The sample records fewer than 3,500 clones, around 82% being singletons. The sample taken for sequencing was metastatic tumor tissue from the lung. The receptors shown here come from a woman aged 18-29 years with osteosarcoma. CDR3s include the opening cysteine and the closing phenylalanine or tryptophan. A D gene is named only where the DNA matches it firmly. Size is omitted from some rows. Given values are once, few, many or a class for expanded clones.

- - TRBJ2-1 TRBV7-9 CASSLEASEQFF TGTGCCAGCAGCTTAGAAGCTAGTGAGCAGTTCTTC
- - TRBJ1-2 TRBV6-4 CASSANTGLTSGYGYTF TGTGCCAGCAGCGCTAATACAGGTCTAACATCGGGCTATGGCTACACCTTC
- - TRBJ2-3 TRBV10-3 CAMKGQISDTQYF TGTGCCATGAAGGGTCAAATCTCAGATACGCAGTATTTT
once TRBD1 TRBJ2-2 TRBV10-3 CAIRQQGSYDTGELFF TGTGCCATCAGGCAACAGGGGAGTTACGACACCGGGGAGCTGTTTTTT
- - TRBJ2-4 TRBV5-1 CASSLELGDIQYF TGCGCCAGCAGCTTGGAGCTAGGCGATATTCAGTACTTC
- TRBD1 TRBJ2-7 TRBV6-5 CASSLSGQGYEQYF TGTGCCAGCAGTTTATCGGGACAGGGCTACGAGCAGTACTTC
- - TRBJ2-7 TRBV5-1 CASSLAEGPRYEQYF TGCGCCAGCAGCTTGGCTGAGGGACCGCGGTACGAGCAGTACTTC
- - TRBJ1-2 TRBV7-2 CASSLSRGLYGYTF TGTGCCAGCAGCTTATCCCGGGGGCTCTATGGCTACACCTTC
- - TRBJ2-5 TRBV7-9 CASRLLVPQYF TGTGCCAGCAGATTATTAGTCCCCCAGTACTTC
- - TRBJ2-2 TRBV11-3 CASSLVAGTGELFF TGTGCCAGCAGCTTAGTGGCGGGCACCGGGGAGCTGTTTTTT
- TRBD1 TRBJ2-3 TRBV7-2 CASSLEGTVITDTQYF TGTGCCAGCAGCTTAGAGGGGACAGTGATCACAGATACGCAGTATTTT
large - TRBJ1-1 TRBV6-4 CASSDPGRGERTEAFF TGTGCCAGCAGTGACCCCGGAAGAGGGGAACGCACTGAAGCTTTCTTT
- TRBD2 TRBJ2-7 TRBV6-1 CASTFQRGPSYEQYF TGTGCCAGCACGTTTCAGCGGGGCCCATCCTACGAGCAGTACTTC
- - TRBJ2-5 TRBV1 CTSSSPTTEETQYF TGCACCAGCAGTTCTCCAACCACGGAGGAGACCCAGTACTTC
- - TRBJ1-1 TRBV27 CASIDQMNTEAFF TGTGCCAGCATTGATCAGATGAACACTGAAGCTTTCTTT
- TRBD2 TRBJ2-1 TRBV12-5 CASGLDGGLLEQFF TGTGCTAGTGGTTTGGACGGGGGGTTACTTGAGCAGTTCTTC
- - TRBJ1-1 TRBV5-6 CASSNGPNTEAFF TGTGCCAGCAGCAACGGGCCAAACACTGAAGCTTTCTTT
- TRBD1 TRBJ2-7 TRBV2 CASRLQGDYEQYF TGTGCCAGCAGGCTACAGGGGGATTACGAGCAGTACTTC
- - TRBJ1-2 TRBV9 CASSGRWTGDRYGYTF TGTGCCAGCAGCGGGAGATGGACGGGCGACCGCTATGGCTACACCTTC
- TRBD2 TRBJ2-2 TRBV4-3 CASSLGLAGDTGELFF TGCGCCAGCAGCCTCGGACTAGCGGGGGACACCGGGGAGCTGTTTTTT
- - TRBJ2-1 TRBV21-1 CASSKGNREVGYEQFF TGTGCCAGCAGCAAAGGGAACAGGGAGGTTGGGTACGAGCAGTTCTTC
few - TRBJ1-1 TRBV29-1 CSVQGRGTTEAFF TGCAGCGTACAGGGACGTGGGACCACTGAAGCTTTCTTT
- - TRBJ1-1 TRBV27 CATGDRLNTEAFF TGTGCCACCGGGGACCGGCTGAACACTGAAGCTTTCTTT
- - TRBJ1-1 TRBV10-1 CASSSGSSIQNTEAFF TGCGCCAGCAGCTCGGGTTCCTCAATCCAGAACACTGAAGCTTTCTTT
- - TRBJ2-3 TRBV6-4 CASSDSLGVDTQYF TGTGCCAGCAGTGACTCCTTGGGGGTGGATACGCAGTATTTT
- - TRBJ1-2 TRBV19 CASSARTVYYGYTF TGTGCCAGTAGTGCGAGGACAGTCTACTATGGCTACACCTTC
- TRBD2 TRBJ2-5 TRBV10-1 CASSERGTSGAETQYF TGCGCCAGCAGTGAAAGGGGGACTAGCGGGGCGGAGACCCAGTACTTC
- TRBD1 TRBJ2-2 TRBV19 CASHREGAIGELFF TGTGCCAGTCATCGAGAGGGGGCAATCGGGGAGCTGTTTTTT
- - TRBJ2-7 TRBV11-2 CASSFSGVKYEQYF TGTGCCAGCAGCTTCAGTGGGGTCAAGTACGAGCAGTACTTC
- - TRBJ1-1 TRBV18 CASSPLGEAEAFF TGTGCCAGCTCACCCCTCGGGGAGGCTGAAGCTTTCTTT
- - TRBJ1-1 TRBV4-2 CASSQESGARAFF TGTGCCAGCAGCCAAGAGTCAGGGGCAAGGGCTTTCTTT
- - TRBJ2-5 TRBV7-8 CASSGRTGFQETQYF TGTGCCAGCAGCGGAAGAACGGGCTTCCAAGAGACCCAGTACTTC
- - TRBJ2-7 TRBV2 CASSGFDEQYF TGTGCCAGCTCAGGGTTCGACGAGCAGTACTTC
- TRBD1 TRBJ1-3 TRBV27 CASSPRTGFGNTIYF TGTGCCAGCAGTCCACGGACAGGTTTCGGAAACACCATATATTTT
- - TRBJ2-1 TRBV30 CAWSPGTKQFF TGTGCCTGGAGTCCGGGGACGAAGCAGTTCTTC
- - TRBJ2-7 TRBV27 CASSPPDRWGGRSYEQYF TGTGCCAGCAGTCCCCCGGACAGGTGGGGGGGGAGGTCCTACGAGCAGTACTTC
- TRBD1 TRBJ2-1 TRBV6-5 CASSLDRGVYNEQFF TGTGCCAGCAGTTTAGACAGGGGAGTCTACAATGAGCAGTTCTTC
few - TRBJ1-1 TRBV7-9 CASRYDEDSVTEAFF TGTGCCAGCAGATACGACGAGGACAGTGTCACTGAAGCTTTCTTT
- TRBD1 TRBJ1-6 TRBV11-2 CADGTGNSPLHF TGTGCCGACGGGACAGGAAATTCACCCCTCCACTTT
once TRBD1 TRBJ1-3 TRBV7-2 CASSQQGAGGNTIYF TGTGCCAGCAGCCAACAGGGGGCGGGGGGAAACACCATATATTTT
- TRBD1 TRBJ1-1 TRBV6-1 CASSERRSYRGDTEAFF TGTGCCAGCAGTGAAAGACGCAGCTACAGGGGGGACACTGAAGCTTTCTTT
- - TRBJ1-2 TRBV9 CASSVARPEGGGYTF TGTGCCAGCAGCGTAGCCAGGCCGGAAGGGGGTGGCTACACCTTC
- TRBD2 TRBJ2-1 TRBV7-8 CASRVGSGGARGNEQFF TGTGCCAGCAGAGTGGGGAGCGGGGGGGCCCGTGGAAATGAGCAGTTCTTC
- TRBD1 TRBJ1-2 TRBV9 CASSVGQGPGYGYTF TGTGCCAGCAGCGTGGGACAGGGGCCCGGGTATGGCTACACCTTC
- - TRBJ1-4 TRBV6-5 CASSYADRNEKLFF TGTGCCAGCAGTTACGCCGACAGGAATGAAAAACTGTTTTTT
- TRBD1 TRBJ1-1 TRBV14 CASSQISGGRTEAFF TGTGCCAGCAGCCAGATATCAGGGGGACGGACTGAAGCTTTCTTT
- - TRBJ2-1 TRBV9 CASSVGGRTGHNEQFF TGTGCCAGCAGCGTAGGTGGGAGGACAGGCCACAATGAGCAGTTCTTC
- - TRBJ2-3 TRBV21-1 CASSSLAGGTDTQYF TGTGCCAGCAGCAGCCTAGCGGGGGGGACAGATACGCAGTATTTT